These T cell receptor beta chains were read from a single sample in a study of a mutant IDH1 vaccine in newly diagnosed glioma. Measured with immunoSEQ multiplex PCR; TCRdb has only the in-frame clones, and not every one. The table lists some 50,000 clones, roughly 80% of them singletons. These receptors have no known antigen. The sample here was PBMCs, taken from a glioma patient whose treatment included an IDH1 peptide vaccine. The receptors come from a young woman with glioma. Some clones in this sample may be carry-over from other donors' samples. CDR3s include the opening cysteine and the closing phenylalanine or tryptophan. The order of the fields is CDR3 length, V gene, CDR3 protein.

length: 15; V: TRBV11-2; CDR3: CASSLNSGRGDTQYF
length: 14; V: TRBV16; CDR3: CASRGSILDQPQHF
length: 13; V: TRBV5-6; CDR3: CASSLPGADTQYF
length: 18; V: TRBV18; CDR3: CASSPGTGGLLASHEQYF
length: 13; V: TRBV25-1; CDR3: CASSDRDRGSAFF
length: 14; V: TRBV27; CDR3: CASTLGGYLGEQFF
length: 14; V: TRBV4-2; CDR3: CASSQELAGYEQYF
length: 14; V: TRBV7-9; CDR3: CASSLTFPNTEAFF
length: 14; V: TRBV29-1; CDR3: CSVAPRSGNYEQYF
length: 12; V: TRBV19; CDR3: CASSIAREGQFF
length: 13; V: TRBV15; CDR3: CATSAFSGNTIYF
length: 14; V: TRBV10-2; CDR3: CASSPELATGELFF
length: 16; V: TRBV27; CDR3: CASSSRWQGPGYGYTF
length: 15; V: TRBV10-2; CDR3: CASSVKLAGDGEQFF
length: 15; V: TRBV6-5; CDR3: CASSDGIDSGNTIYF
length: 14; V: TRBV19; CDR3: CASSIGTEANEQYF
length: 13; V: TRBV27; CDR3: CASSQDRALGQYF
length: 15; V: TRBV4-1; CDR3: CASSQGAQGAYEQYF
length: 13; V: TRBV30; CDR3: CAWSAGRGYEQYF
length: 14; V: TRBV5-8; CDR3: CASSVRDRGHGYTF
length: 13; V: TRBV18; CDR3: CASSPGGEQPQHF
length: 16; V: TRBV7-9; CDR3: CASSLAHRRGPYEQYF
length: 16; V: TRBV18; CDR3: CASSPAGGDPGYGYTF
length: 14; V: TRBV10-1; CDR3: CASSETGDAYEQYF
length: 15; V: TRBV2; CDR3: CASSEWVAGQETQYF
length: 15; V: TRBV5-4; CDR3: CASSLDPPTNEKLFF
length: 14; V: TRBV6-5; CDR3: CASTPGTGVYEQYF
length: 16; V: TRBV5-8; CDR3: CASSSTSGAVYNEQFF
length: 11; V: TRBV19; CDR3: CASSMGGEQFF
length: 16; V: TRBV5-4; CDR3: CASSLARQGPGYEQYF
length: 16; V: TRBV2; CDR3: CATRPGPRLIQETQYF
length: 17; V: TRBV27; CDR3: CASSRLAGGPNTDTQYF
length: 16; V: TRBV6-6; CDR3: CASSYSSFDGSGEQYF
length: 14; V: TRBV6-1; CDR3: CASSSQYQGGEQYF
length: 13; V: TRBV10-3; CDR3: CAIREGGSYEQYF
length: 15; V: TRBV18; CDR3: CASSPLGRSNTEAFF
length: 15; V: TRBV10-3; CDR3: CAISPGTGMNTEAFF
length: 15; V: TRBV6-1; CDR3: CASNTGRPMPYEQYF
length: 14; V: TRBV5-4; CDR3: CASSMRHSNTEAFF
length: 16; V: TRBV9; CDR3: CASSSSPDRVSYEQYF
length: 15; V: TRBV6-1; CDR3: CAIIDRQPSPFEQYF
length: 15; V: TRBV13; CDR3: CASKGGVTSYNEQFF
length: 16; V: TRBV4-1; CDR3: CATRRLQGERNEKLFF
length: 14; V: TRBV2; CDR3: CASTPTWGNYGYTF
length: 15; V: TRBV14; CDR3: CASSHAQGGDTEAFF
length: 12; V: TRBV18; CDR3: CASSPGESRQYF
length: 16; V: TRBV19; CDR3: CASSIPGEQGLTEAFF
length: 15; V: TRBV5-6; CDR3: CASRKTGGRRETQYF
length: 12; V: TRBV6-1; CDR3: CASSDVKWPQHF
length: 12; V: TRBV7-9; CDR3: CASSLSGDTQYF